Included here is one TCR beta chain sequence, with context. Produced via immunoSEQ multiplex PCR; TCRdb's table is partial and in-frame only. The sample records around 280,000 clones, about 85% being singletons. These data are taken from a study of blood T cell repertoires in COVID-19. Study-wide context: Samples representing acute and convalescent COVID-19 were sourced from the United States, Italy and Spain. PBMCs, B-cell-depleted T cells, or T cells provided the cDNA or gDNA that made up the material.

Trimming took 5 bases from V and 7 from J, leaving 17 bases between them. CDR3 length: 14 amino acids. Germline values: CDR1 MNHEY, CDR2 SMNVEV (reference sequence). This sequence joins TRBV27 and TRBJ1-2; TRBD1 is a possible D gene (5 bases). The receptor was isolated from a woman aged 50 to 60 who had recovered from COVID-19. Specimen: peripheral blood. The CDR3 DNA reads as TGTGCCAGCAGTGGGGGGTACGGGGCTGCTGGCTACACCTTC. It encodes CASSGGYGAAGYTF.